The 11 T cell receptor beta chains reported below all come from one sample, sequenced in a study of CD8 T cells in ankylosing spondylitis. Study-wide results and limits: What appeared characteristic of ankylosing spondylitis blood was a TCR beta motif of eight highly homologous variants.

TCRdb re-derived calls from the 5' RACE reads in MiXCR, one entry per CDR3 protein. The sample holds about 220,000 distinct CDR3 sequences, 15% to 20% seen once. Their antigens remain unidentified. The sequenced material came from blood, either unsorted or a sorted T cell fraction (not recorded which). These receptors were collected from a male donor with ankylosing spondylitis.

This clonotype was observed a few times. CDR3 sequence (DNA): TGTGCCAGCAGCCCCGGACTAGCGGACCTAGGGGAGCAGTACTTC. It codes for CASSPGLADLGEQYF. This rearrangement joins TRBV5-5 to TRBJ2-7, with 10 bases that match TRBD2. The CDR3 length is 15 residues. V was pared by 4 bases and J by 7 bases, with 11 bases of the junction left unmatched. Germline-derived CDR1 and CDR2 are SGHKS and YYEKEE (reference sequence).

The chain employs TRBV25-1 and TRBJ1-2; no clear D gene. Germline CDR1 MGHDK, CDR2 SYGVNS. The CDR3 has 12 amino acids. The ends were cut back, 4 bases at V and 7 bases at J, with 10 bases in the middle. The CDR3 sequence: CASSGGSGGYTF. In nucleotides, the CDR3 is TGTGCCAGCAGTGGAGGGTCCGGTGGCTACACCTTC.

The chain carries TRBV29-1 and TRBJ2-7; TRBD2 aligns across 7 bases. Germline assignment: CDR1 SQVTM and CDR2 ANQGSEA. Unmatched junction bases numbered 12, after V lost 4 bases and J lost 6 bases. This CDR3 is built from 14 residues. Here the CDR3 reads CSVARADGGSEQYF. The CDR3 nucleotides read TGCAGCGTTGCCCGGGCCGACGGGGGGTCCGAGCAGTACTTC.

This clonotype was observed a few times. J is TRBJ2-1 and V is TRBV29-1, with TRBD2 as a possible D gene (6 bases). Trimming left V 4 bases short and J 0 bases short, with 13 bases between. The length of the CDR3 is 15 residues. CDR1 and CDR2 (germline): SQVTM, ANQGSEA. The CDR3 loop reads CSVVGGESSYNEQFF. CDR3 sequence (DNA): TGCAGCGTTGTAGGCGGGGAAAGCTCCTACAATGAGCAGTTCTTC.

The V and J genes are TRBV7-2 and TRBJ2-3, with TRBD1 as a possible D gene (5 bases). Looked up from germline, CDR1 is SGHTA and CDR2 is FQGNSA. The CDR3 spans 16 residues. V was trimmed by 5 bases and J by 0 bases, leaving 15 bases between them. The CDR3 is CASSPGWMPSTDTQYF. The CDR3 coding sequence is TGTGCCAGCAGCCCAGGGTGGATGCCTAGCACAGATACGCAGTATTTT.

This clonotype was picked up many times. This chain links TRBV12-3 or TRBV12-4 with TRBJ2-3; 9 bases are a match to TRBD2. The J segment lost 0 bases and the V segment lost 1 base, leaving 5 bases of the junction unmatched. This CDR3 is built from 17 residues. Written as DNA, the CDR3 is TGTGCCAGCAGTTTAGATAGCGGGGGTCCTAGCACAGATACGCAGTATTTT. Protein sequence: CASSLDSGGPSTDTQYF.

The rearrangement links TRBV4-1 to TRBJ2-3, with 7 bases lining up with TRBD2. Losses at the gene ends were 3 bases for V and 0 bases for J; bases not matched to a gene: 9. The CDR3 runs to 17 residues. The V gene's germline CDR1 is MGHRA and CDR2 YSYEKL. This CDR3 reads CASSQGPLAASTDTQYF. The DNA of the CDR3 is TGCGCCAGCAGCCAGGGACCTCTAGCGGCTAGCACAGATACGCAGTATTTT.

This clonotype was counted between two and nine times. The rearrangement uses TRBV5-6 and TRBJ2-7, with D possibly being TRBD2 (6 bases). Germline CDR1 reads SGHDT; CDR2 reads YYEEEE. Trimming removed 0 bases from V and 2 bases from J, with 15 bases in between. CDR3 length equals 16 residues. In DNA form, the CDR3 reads TGTGCCAGCAGCTTGGCCGGGCCGGCGGGGACCTACGAGCAGTACTTC. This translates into CASSLAGPAGTYEQYF.

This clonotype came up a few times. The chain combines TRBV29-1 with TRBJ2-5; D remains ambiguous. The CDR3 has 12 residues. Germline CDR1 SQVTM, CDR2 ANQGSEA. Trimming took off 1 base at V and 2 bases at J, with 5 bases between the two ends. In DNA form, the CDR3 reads TGCAGCGTTGAAGGGGCTCAAGAGACCCAGTACTTC. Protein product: CSVEGAQETQYF.

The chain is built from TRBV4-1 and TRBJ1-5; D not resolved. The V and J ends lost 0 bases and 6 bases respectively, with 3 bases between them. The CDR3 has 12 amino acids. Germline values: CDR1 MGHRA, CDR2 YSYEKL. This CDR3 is CASSQDGQPQHF. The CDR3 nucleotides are TGCGCCAGCAGCCAAGATGGTCAGCCCCAGCATTTT.

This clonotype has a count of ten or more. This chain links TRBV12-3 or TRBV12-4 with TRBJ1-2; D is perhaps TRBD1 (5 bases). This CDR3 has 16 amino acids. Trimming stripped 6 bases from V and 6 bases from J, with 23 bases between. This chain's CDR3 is CASSTFLGGAHHGYTF. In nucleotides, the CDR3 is TGTGCCAGCAGCACCTTTTTGGGGGGAGCCCATCATGGCTACACCTTC.